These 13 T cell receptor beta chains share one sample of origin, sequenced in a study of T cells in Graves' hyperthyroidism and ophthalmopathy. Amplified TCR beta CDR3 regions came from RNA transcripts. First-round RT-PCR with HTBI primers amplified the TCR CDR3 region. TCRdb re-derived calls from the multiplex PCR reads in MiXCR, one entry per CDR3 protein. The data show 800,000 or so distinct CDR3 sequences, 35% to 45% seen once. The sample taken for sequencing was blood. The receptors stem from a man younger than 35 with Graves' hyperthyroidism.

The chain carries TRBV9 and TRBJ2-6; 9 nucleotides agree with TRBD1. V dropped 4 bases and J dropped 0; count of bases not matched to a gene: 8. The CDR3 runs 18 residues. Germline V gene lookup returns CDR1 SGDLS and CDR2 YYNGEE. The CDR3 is CASSPRTGVVSGANVLTF. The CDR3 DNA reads TGTGCCAGCAGCCCCCGGACAGGGGTCGTCTCTGGGGCCAACGTCCTGACTTTC. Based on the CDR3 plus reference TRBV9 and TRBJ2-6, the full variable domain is DSGVTQTPKHLITATGQRVTLRCSPRSGDLSVYWYQQSLDQGLQFLIQYYNGEERAKGNILERFSAQQFPDLHSELNLSSLELGDSALYFCASSPRTGVVSGANVLTFGAGSRLTVL.

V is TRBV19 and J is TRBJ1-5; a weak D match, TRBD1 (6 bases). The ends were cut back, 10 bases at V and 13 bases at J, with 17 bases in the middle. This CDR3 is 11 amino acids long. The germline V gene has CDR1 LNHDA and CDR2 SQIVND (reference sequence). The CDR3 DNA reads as TGTGCCACCCAACTTGGACAGCATCAGCATTTT. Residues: CATQLGQHQHF.

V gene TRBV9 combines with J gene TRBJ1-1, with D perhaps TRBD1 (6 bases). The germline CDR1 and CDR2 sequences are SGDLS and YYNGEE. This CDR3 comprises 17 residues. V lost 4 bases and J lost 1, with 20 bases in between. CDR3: CASSLGAGAVRNTEAFF. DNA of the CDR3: TGTGCCAGCAGCTTGGGTGCGGGGGCCGTAAGGAACACTGAAGCTTTCTTT.

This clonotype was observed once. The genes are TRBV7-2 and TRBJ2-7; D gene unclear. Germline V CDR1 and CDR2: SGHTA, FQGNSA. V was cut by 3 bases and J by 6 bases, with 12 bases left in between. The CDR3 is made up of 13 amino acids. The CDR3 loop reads CASSLVFTSEQYF. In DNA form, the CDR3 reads TGTGCCAGCAGCTTGGTTTTCACCTCCGAGCAGTACTTC.

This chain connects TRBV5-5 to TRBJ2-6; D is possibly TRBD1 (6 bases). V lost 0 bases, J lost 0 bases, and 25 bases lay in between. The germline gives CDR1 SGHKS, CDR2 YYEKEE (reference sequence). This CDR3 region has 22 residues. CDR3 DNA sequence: TGTGCCAGCAGCTTGGCTCCCTTTTTGGAGCAGGGGCTACACTCTGGGGCCAACGTCCTGACTTTC. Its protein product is CASSLAPFLEQGLHSGANVLTF.

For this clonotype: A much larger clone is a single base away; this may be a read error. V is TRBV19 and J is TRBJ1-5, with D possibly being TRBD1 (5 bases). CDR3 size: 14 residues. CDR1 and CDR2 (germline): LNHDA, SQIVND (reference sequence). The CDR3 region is CASSMSLRGQPQRF. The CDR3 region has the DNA TGTGCCAGTAGTATGTCCCTTAGGGGTCAGCCCCAGCGTTTT.

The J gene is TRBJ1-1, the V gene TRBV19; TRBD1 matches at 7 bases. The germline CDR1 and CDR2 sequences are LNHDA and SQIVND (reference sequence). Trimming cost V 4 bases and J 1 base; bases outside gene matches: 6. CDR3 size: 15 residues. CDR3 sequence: CASSTPGGANTEAFF. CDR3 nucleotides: TGTGCCAGTAGTACCCCAGGGGGGGCGAACACTGAAGCTTTCTTT.

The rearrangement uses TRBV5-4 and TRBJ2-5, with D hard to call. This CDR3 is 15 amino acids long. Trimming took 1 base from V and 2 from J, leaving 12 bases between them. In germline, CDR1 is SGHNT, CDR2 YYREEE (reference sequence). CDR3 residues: CASSLLGSEQETQYF. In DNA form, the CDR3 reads TGTGCCAGCAGCTTGTTGGGCAGCGAGCAAGAGACCCAGTACTTC.

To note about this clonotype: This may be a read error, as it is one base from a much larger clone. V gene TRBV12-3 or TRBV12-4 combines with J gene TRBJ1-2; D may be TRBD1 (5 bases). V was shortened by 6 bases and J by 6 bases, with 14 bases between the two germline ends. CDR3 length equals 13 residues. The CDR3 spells CASSQDIRHGYTF. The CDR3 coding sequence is TGTGCCAGCAGCCAGGACATCCGCCATGGCTACACCTTC.

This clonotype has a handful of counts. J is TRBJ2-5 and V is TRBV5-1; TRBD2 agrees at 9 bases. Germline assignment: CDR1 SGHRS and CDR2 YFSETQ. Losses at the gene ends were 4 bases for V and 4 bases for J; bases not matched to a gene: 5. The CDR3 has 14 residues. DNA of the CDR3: TGCGCCAGCAGCGGGACTAGCCGGAGAGAGACCCAGTACTTC. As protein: CASSGTSRRETQYF.

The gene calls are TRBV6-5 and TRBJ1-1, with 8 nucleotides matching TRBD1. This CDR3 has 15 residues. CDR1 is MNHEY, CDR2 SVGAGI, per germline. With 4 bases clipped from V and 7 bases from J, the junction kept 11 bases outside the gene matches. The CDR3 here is CASSWGTGSSLEAFF. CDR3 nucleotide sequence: TGTGCCAGCAGTTGGGGGACAGGCTCTTCCCTTGAAGCTTTCTTT.

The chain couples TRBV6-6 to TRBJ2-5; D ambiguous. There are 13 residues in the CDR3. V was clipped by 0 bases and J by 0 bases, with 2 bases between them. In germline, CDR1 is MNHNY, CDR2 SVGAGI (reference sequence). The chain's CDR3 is CASSYSNQETQYF. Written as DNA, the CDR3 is TGTGCCAGCAGTTACTCGAACCAAGAGACCCAGTACTTC.

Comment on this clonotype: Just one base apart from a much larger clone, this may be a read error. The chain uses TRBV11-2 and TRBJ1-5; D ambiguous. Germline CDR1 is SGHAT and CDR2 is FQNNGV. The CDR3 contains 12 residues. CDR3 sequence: CVSSSENQPQHF. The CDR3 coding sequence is TGTGTCAGCAGCTCCGAAAATCAGCCCCAGCATTTT.